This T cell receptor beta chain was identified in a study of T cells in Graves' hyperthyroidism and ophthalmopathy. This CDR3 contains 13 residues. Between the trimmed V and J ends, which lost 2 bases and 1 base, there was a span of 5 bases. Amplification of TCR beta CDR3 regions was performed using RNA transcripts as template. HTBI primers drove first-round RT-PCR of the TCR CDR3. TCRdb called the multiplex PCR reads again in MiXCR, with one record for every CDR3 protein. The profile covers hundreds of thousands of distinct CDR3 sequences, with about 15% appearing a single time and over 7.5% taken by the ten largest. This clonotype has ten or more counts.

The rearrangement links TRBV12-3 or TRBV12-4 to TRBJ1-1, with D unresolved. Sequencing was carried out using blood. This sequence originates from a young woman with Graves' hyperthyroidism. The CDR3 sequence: CASSLRQNTEAFF. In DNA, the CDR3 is TGTGCCAGCAGTTTAAGGCAGAACACTGAAGCTTTCTTT.